Listed below are T cell receptor beta chains from one sample, sequenced in a study of blood T cell repertoires in COVID-19. The assay was immunoSEQ multiplex PCR, and TCRdb's table has in-frame clones only and misses some. This table holds around 400,000 clones, around 87% found once. Sequences were obtained from peripheral blood. The receptor source for this set is a woman under 40 with COVID-19, enrolled during active disease. Both conserved end residues are part of each CDR3. A D gene is named only where the DNA matches it firmly. The size field is filled for only some rows; it gives once, few, many or a size class.

v_call: TRBV28; j_call: TRBJ2-1; clone_size: .; d_call: TRBD2; cdr3_aa: CASSPSGRGTNNEQFF; cdr3_nt: TGTGCCAGCAGTCCTTCGGGGAGGGGAACGAACAATGAGCAGTTCTTC
v_call: TRBV5-1; j_call: TRBJ2-1; clone_size: .; d_call: TRBD1; cdr3_aa: CASSSFGQAFNEQFF; cdr3_nt: TGCGCCAGCAGCTCCTTTGGACAGGCTTTCAATGAGCAGTTCTTC
v_call: TRBV7-8; j_call: TRBJ2-3; clone_size: once; d_call: TRBD1; cdr3_aa: CASSMSRGLTDTQYF; cdr3_nt: TGTGCCAGCAGCATGAGCAGGGGGCTTACAGATACGCAGTATTTT
v_call: TRBV7-2; j_call: TRBJ2-5; clone_size: .; d_call: .; cdr3_aa: CASSLIGGTQETQYF; cdr3_nt: TGTGCCAGCAGCTTAATCGGCGGGACCCAAGAGACCCAGTACTTC
v_call: TRBV6-1; j_call: TRBJ2-7; clone_size: .; d_call: .; cdr3_aa: CASSELSSEQYF; cdr3_nt: TGTGCCAGCAGTGAACTATCTTCCGAGCAGTACTTC
v_call: TRBV4-3; j_call: TRBJ2-2; clone_size: .; d_call: TRBD2; cdr3_aa: CASSPRLAGGPHTGELFF; cdr3_nt: TGCGCCAGCAGCCCCAGACTAGCGGGAGGGCCTCACACCGGGGAGCTGTTTTTT
v_call: TRBV29-1; j_call: TRBJ2-1; clone_size: once; d_call: .; cdr3_aa: CSVEARSSYNEQFF; cdr3_nt: TGCAGCGTTGAAGCTAGGAGCTCCTACAATGAGCAGTTCTTC
v_call: TRBV7-3; j_call: TRBJ2-1; clone_size: once; d_call: .; cdr3_aa: CASSPPDGGQFF; cdr3_nt: TGTGCCAGCAGCCCACCGGATGGAGGGCAGTTCTTC
v_call: TRBV19; j_call: TRBJ2-3; clone_size: .; d_call: .; cdr3_aa: CASSSIGGRADTQYF; cdr3_nt: TGTGCCAGTAGCTCAATAGGAGGAAGGGCAGATACGCAGTATTTT
v_call: TRBV7-9; j_call: TRBJ2-7; clone_size: .; d_call: TRBD1; cdr3_aa: CASSSPDRAYEQYF; cdr3_nt: TGTGCCAGCAGCTCCCCCGACAGGGCCTACGAGCAGTACTTC
v_call: TRBV19; j_call: TRBJ2-7; clone_size: .; d_call: .; cdr3_aa: CASSVTGIPYEQYF; cdr3_nt: TGTGCCAGTAGTGTAACGGGGATCCCCTACGAGCAGTACTTC
v_call: TRBV30; j_call: TRBJ2-7; clone_size: few; d_call: TRBD1; cdr3_aa: CAWTGDSLGEQYF; cdr3_nt: TGTGCCTGGACCGGGGACAGTTTAGGTGAGCAGTACTTC
v_call: TRBV3-1/TRBV3-2; j_call: TRBJ2-1; clone_size: .; d_call: .; cdr3_aa: CASSHVGGSYNEQFF; cdr3_nt: TGTGCCAGCAGCCATGTGGGGGGCTCCTACAATGAGCAGTTCTTC
v_call: TRBV10-1; j_call: TRBJ1-4; clone_size: .; d_call: TRBD1; cdr3_aa: CASRGDSDEKLFF; cdr3_nt: TGCGCCAGCAGGGGGGACAGCGACGAAAAGCTGTTTTTT
v_call: TRBV25-1; j_call: TRBJ2-2; clone_size: few; d_call: TRBD1; cdr3_aa: CASSETGAGTGELFF; cdr3_nt: TGTGCCAGCAGTGAAACAGGGGCCGGCACCGGGGAGCTGTTTTTT
v_call: TRBV6-1; j_call: TRBJ2-5; clone_size: .; d_call: TRBD1; cdr3_aa: CASSETGFAVGETQYF; cdr3_nt: TGTGCCAGCAGTGAGACAGGGTTTGCAGTTGGCGAGACCCAGTACTTC
v_call: TRBV7-9; j_call: TRBJ2-4; clone_size: .; d_call: .; cdr3_aa: CASSLGGLAKLRDIQYF; cdr3_nt: TGTGCCAGCAGCTTAGGGGGGCTAGCCAAATTACGGGACATTCAGTACTTC
v_call: TRBV6-6; j_call: TRBJ1-1; clone_size: .; d_call: .; cdr3_aa: CASSQGVLTEAFF; cdr3_nt: TGTGCCAGCAGTCAGGGAGTACTCACTGAAGCTTTCTTT
v_call: TRBV11-2; j_call: TRBJ2-1; clone_size: few; d_call: TRBD2; cdr3_aa: CASSPTSGPYNEQFF; cdr3_nt: TGTGCCAGCAGCCCGACTAGCGGACCCTACAATGAGCAGTTCTTC
v_call: TRBV10-3; j_call: TRBJ2-1; clone_size: once; d_call: .; cdr3_aa: CAIRKDLATNEQFF; cdr3_nt: TGTGCCATCAGAAAGGACTTGGCCACCAATGAGCAGTTCTTC
v_call: TRBV2; j_call: TRBJ1-5; clone_size: .; d_call: .; cdr3_aa: CASSVGGDWQPQHF; cdr3_nt: TGTGCCAGCAGTGTTGGGGGGGATTGGCAGCCCCAGCATTTT
v_call: TRBV28; j_call: TRBJ2-1; clone_size: .; d_call: .; cdr3_aa: CASSRLGSYNEQFF; cdr3_nt: TGTGCCAGCAGCCGCCTAGGCTCCTACAATGAGCAGTTCTTC